These 20 T cell receptor beta chains came from one sample sequenced in a study of blood T cell repertoires in COVID-19. The repertoire was sequenced with immunoSEQ multiplex PCR; TCRdb's copy has only in-frame clones and lacks some. The data hold about 290,000 clones, with 85% observed a single time. Source material: peripheral blood. These receptor sequences come from a woman aged 45 to 65 with active or convalescent COVID-19.

The rearrangement joins TRBV30 to TRBJ2-7; D may be TRBD1 (6 bases). Germline CDR1 and CDR2: GTSNPN and SVGIG (reference sequence). The CDR3 loop spans 16 amino acids. Between the trimmed V and J ends, which lost 0 bases and 1 base, there was a span of 16 bases. CDR3 loop: CAWSVPGHGHSYEQYF. Here the CDR3 DNA reads TGTGCCTGGAGTGTACCGGGACACGGGCATTCCTACGAGCAGTACTTC.

The V gene is TRBV28, the J gene TRBJ1-1; no clear D gene. V lost 4 bases and J 5 bases, leaving 8 bases between the germline ends. The CDR3 consists of 12 residues. The germline CDR1 and CDR2 sequences are MDHEN and SYDVKM. CDR3 amino acids: CASSSGVTEAFF. The CDR3 nucleotides are TGTGCCAGCAGTTCGGGTGTAACTGAAGCTTTCTTT.

The chain combines TRBV5-1 with TRBJ1-1; 7 bases line up with TRBD1. CDR1 and CDR2 from the germline V gene are SGHRS and YFSETQ. The CDR3 contains 15 residues. The V segment lost 5 bases and the J segment 4 bases; nucleotides outside the gene matches: 11. This CDR3 is CASRRGGRESTEAFF. In DNA, the CDR3 is TGCGCCAGCAGAAGAGGGGGCAGGGAATCCACTGAAGCTTTCTTT.

The V gene is TRBV7-8, the J gene TRBJ2-1, with TRBD2 identical over 14 bases. The trim removed 4 bases at V and 3 bases at J, leaving 8 bases unmatched. The germline CDR1 and CDR2 sequences are SGHVS and FQNEAQ. This CDR3 comprises 18 residues. CDR3 coding DNA: TGTGCCAGCAGCTCTCGACTCGGGACTAGCGGGAGCTACAATGAGCAGTTCTTC. It translates to CASSSRLGTSGSYNEQFF.

The rearrangement uses TRBV19 and TRBJ1-3, with TRBD1 matching 7 bases. Germline V gene data show CDR1 as LNHDA and CDR2 as SQIVND (reference sequence). The V gene end was trimmed by 8 bases and the J gene end by 2 bases; junction bases not matched to a gene: 3. The CDR3 extends over 13 amino acids. CDR3 coding DNA: TGTGCCAGTCATAGGGGGCCTGGAAACACCATATATTTT. It encodes CASHRGPGNTIYF.

The chain combines TRBV5-6 with TRBJ2-7, with 7 bases aligning to TRBD1. This CDR3 spans 15 amino acids. CDR1 is SGHDT, CDR2 YYEEEE, per germline. V dropped 0 bases and J dropped 6; count of bases not matched to a gene: 9. This CDR3 is CASSLGGGTAVEQYF. The CDR3 DNA reads TGTGCCAGCAGCTTGGGAGGGGGCACTGCCGTCGAGCAGTACTTC.

This rearrangement joins TRBV30 to TRBJ2-5, with 7 nucleotides matching TRBD1. V shed 1 base and J 3 bases; nucleotides not matched to a gene: 5. Germline CDR1 reads GTSNPN; CDR2 reads SVGIG (reference sequence). The CDR3 spans 14 residues. The CDR3 coding sequence is TGTGCCTGGAGTGCACAGGGGAGAGAAGAGACCCAGTACTTC. Amino acids: CAWSAQGREETQYF.

This clone was seen ten or more times. At the DNA level, this CDR3 is encoded by other sequences in the same sample as well. The J gene is TRBJ2-1, the V gene TRBV7-2; the match to TRBD2 covers 12 bases. Per the germline V gene, CDR1 is SGHTA and CDR2 is FQGNSA. The CDR3 spans 15 residues. V lost 6 bases, J lost 3 bases, and 3 bases stayed unmatched. In nucleotides, the CDR3 is TGTGCCAGCAGGCTGACTAGCGGGAGCTACAATGAGCAGTTCTTC. This sequence encodes CASRLTSGSYNEQFF.

V and J are TRBV27 and TRBJ2-3, with D possibly matching TRBD2 (6 bases). Trimming cost V 7 bases and J 4 bases, with 15 bases left between them. Per the germline V gene, CDR1 is MNHEY and CDR2 is SMNVEV (reference sequence). The CDR3 has 14 amino acids. This CDR3 is CASTGRFEPDTQYF. The CDR3 DNA reads TGTGCCAGCACCGGGAGATTTGAACCAGATACGCAGTATTTT.

This sequence joins TRBV4-1 and TRBJ1-5; the D gene is possibly TRBD1 (5 bases). The CDR3 runs 15 residues. Per the germline V gene, CDR1 is MGHRA and CDR2 is YSYEKL. With 3 bases removed from V and 1 base from J, the gap between germline ends came to 10 bases. CDR3 amino acids: CASSQQGNSNQPQHF. The CDR3 DNA sequence: TGCGCCAGCAGCCAGCAGGGAAACAGCAATCAGCCCCAGCATTTT.

The V gene is TRBV18, the J gene TRBJ2-1, with a weak D call TRBD2 (6 bases). Germline V gene lookup returns CDR1 KGHSH and CDR2 LQKENI. V was pared by 1 base and J by 1 base, with 11 bases between. There are 16 residues in the CDR3. CDR3 in amino acids: CASSPLAEPSYNEQFF. In nucleotides, the CDR3 is TGTGCCAGCTCACCACTAGCGGAACCTTCCTACAATGAGCAGTTCTTC.

The chain employs TRBV3-1 (or the pseudogene TRBV3-2) and TRBJ2-7; TRBD2 might be the D (5 bases). Looked up from germline, CDR1 is LGHDT and CDR2 is YNNKEL (reference sequence). V was cut by 6 bases and J by 2 bases, with 11 bases left in between. The CDR3 totals 13 residues. The CDR3 reads CASSRSGTYEQYF. CDR3 bases: TGTGCCAGCAGTCGAAGCGGAACCTACGAGCAGTACTTC.

The chain carries TRBV28 and TRBJ2-2, with a tentative D call TRBD1 (6 bases). The length of the CDR3 is 17 residues. V lost 7 bases, J lost 0 bases, and 18 bases lay in between. From germline, CDR1 is MDHEN and CDR2 SYDVKM. CDR3 residues: CASTPTGIFSNTGELFF. For the CDR3, the DNA is TGTGCCAGCACTCCTACAGGGATTTTCTCGAACACCGGGGAGCTGTTTTTT.

J is TRBJ2-1 and V is TRBV7-9; D is ambiguous. V gave up 1 base and J gave up 8 bases, with 9 bases separating them. The germline V gene has CDR1 SEHNR and CDR2 FQNEAQ (reference sequence). The CDR3 totals 13 residues. The CDR3 reads CASSLDPTDEQFF. Here the CDR3 DNA reads TGTGCCAGCAGCTTAGATCCGACTGATGAGCAGTTCTTC.

The chain has TRBV5-1 and TRBJ2-7, with TRBD1 identical over 9 bases. Germline-derived CDR1 and CDR2 are SGHRS and YFSETQ. This CDR3 comprises 14 residues. V dropped 5 bases and J dropped 6; count of bases not matched to a gene: 9. CDR3 residues: CASSPRDRAGEQYF. For the CDR3, the DNA is TGCGCCAGCAGTCCCCGGGACAGGGCTGGCGAGCAGTACTTC.

The table lists this clone with a count of one. The J gene is TRBJ2-2, the V gene TRBV24-1, with 12 positions matching TRBD1. The CDR3 runs to 14 residues. Germline V gene sequence: CDR1 KGHDR, CDR2 SFDVKD. The J segment lost 6 bases and the V segment lost 10 bases, leaving 5 bases of the junction unmatched. The CDR3: CATGQGAHAGELFF. In DNA form, the CDR3 reads TGTGCCACGGGACAGGGGGCGCATGCCGGGGAGCTGTTTTTT.

J is TRBJ2-7 and V is TRBV7-8; tentatively, D is TRBD2 (6 bases). Between the trimmed V and J ends, which lost 0 bases and 4 bases, there was a span of 13 bases. CDR1 is SGHVS and CDR2 is FQNEAQ in the germline V gene. The CDR3 covers 15 residues. The CDR3 nucleotides read TGTGCCAGCAGCTTAGCCCCTGGCGGGAAATACGAGCAGTACTTC. It is translated as CASSLAPGGKYEQYF.

This chain uses TRBV18 with TRBJ1-2; the D is unclear. V gave up 6 bases and J gave up 8 bases, with 16 bases separating them. CDR1 is KGHSH and CDR2 is LQKENI in the germline V gene. The CDR3 loop spans 13 amino acids. The CDR3 bases are TGTGCCAGCTCCGGTGGAAGATCGGGGGGCTACACCTTC. It codes for CASSGGRSGGYTF. The full variable domain, its missing parts supplied by reference TRBV18 and TRBJ1-2, is NAGVMQNPRHLVRRRGQEARLRCSPMKGHSHVYWYRQLPEEGLKFMVYLQKENIIDESGMPKERFSAEFPKEGPSILRIQQVVRGDSAAYFCASSGGRSGGYTFGSGTRLTVV.

This clone is a singleton in its sample. This chain links TRBV11-2 with TRBJ2-3; 7 nucleotides align to TRBD1. CDR1 is SGHAT and CDR2 is FQNNGV in the germline V gene. The J segment lost 1 base and the V segment lost 2 bases, leaving 9 bases of the junction unmatched. The CDR3 length is 17 residues. The CDR3 DNA follows: TGTGCCAGCAGCTTATTGTGGCCTAGGGGGCGCACAGATACGCAGTATTTT. Protein product: CASSLLWPRGRTDTQYF.

The chain combines TRBV4-2 with TRBJ2-3; D unclear. The V gene's germline CDR1 is LGHNA and CDR2 YNFKEQ. The CDR3 extends over 17 amino acids. The V end was cut by 0 bases, the J end by 0 bases, with 13 bases between. The CDR3 nucleotides read TGTGCCAGCAGCCAAGAGCGATCTCCACCTAGCACAGATACGCAGTATTTT. Amino acids: CASSQERSPPSTDTQYF.